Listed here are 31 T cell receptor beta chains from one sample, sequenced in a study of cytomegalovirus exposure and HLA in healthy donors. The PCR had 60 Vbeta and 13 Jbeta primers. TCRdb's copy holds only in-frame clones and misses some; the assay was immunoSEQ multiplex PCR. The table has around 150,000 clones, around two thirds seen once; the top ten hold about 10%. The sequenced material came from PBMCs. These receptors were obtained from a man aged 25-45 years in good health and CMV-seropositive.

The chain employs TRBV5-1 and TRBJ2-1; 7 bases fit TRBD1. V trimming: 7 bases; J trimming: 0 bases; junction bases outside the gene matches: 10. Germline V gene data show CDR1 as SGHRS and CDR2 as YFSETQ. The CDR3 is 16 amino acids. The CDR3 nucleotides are TGCGCCAGCCGCCCAGGGGGTAGTGTCTCCTACAATGAGCAGTTCTTC. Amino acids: CASRPGGSVSYNEQFF.

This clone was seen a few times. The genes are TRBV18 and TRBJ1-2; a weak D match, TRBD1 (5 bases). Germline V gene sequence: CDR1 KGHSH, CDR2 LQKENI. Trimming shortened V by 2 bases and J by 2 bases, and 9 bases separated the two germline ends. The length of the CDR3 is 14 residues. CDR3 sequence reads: CASSPLDKNYGYTF. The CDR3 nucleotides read TGTGCCAGCTCACCATTGGACAAGAACTATGGCTACACCTTC.

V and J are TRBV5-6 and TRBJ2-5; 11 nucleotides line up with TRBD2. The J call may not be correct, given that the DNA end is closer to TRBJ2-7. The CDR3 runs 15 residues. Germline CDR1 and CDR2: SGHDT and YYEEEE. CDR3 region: CASSLLAGGFNEQYF. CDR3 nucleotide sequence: TGTGCCAGCAGCTTGCTAGCGGGAGGCTTCAACGAGCAGTACTTC.

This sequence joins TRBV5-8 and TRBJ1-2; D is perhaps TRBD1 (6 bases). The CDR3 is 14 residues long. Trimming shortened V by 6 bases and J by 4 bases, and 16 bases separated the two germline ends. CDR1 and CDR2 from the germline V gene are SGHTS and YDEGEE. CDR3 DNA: TGTGCCAGCACCATAGAGGGGGTAATCTATGGCTACACCTTC. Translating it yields CASTIEGVIYGYTF.

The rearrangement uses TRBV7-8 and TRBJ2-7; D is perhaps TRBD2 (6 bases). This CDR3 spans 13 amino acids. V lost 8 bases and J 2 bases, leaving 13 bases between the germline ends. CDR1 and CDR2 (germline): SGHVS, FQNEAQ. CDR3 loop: CASRGRGAYEQYF. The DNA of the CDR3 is TGTGCCAGCCGTGGGCGGGGTGCCTACGAGCAGTACTTC.

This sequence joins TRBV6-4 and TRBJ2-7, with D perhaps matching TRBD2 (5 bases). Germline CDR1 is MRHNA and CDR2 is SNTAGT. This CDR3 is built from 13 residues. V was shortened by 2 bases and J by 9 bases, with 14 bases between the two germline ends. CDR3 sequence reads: CASSDPPPDLQYF. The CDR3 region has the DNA TGTGCCAGCAGTGACCCCCCTCCGGACTTGCAGTACTTC.

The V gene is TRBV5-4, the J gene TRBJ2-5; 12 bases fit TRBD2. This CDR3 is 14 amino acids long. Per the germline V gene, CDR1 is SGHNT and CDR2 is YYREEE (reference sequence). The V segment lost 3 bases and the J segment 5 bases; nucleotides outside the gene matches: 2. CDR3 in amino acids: CASSWGTSGETQYF. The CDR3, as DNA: TGTGCCAGCAGCTGGGGGACTAGCGGGGAGACCCAGTACTTC. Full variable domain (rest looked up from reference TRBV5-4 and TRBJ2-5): ETGVTQSPTHLIKTRGQQVTLRCSSQSGHNTVSWYQQALGQGPQFIFQYYREEENGRGNFPPRFSGLQFPNYSSELNVNALELDDSALYLCASSWGTSGETQYFGPGTRLLVL.

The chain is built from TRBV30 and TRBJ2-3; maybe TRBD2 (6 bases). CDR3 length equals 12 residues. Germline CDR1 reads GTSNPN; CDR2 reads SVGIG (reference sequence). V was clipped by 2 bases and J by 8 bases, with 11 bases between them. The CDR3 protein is CAWSIQTSTQYF. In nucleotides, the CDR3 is TGTGCCTGGAGTATTCAGACTAGTACGCAGTATTTT.

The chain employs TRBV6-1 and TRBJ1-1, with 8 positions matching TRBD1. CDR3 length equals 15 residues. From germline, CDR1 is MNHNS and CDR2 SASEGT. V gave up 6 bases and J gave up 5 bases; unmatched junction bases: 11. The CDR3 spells CASRDLRGRETEAFF. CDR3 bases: TGTGCCAGCAGGGACCTCAGGGGGCGCGAGACTGAAGCTTTCTTT.

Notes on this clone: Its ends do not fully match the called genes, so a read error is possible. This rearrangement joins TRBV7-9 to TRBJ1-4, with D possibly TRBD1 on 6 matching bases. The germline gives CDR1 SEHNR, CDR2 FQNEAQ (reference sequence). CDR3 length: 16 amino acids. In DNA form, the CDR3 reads TGTTCCAGCAGTCCAATAGGGCAGGGACAAGGTGAAAAACTGTTTTTT. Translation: CSSSPIGQGQGEKLFF.

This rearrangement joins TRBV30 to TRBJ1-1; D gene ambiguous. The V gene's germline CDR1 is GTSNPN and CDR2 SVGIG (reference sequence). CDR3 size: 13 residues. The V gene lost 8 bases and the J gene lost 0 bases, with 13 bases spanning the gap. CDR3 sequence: CATPGKLNTEAFF. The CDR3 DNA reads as TGTGCCACCCCGGGAAAGCTGAACACTGAAGCTTTCTTT.

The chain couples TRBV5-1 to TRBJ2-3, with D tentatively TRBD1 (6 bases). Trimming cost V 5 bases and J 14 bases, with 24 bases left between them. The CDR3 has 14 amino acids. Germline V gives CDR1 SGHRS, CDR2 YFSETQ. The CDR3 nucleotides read TGCGCCAGCAGGGGGGCTAGCATCGGCTCTATCCTGTATTTT. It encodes CASRGASIGSILYF. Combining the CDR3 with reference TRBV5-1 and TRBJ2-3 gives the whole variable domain KAGVTQTPRYLIKTRGQQVTLSCSPISGHRSVSWYQQTPGQGLQFLFEYFSETQRNKGNFPGRFSGRQFSNSRSEMNVSTLELGDSALYLCASRGASIGSILYFGPGTRLTVL.

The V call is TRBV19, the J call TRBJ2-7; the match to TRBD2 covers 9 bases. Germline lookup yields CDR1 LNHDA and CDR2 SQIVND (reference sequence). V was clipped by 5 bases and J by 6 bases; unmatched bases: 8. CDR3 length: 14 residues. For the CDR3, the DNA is TGTGCCAGTAGTGCGGGACTAGCATCCGCCGAGCAGTACTTC. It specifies CASSAGLASAEQYF.

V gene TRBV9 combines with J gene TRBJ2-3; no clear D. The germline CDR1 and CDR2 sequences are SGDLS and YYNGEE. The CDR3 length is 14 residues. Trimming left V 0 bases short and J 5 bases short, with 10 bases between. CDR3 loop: CASSVASSQDTQYF. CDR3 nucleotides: TGTGCCAGCAGCGTAGCCTCTAGTCAAGATACGCAGTATTTT.

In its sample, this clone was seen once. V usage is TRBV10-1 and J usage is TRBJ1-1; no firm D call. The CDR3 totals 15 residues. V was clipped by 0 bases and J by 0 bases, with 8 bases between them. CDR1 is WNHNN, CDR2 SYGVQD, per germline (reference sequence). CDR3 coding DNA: TGCGCCAGCAGTGAGTCGGGCAGTATGAACACTGAAGCTTTCTTT. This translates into CASSESGSMNTEAFF.

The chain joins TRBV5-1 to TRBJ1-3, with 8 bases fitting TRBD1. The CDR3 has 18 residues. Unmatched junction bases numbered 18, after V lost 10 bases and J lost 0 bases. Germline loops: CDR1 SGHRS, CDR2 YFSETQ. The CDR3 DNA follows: TGCGCCTCCAAAGGGACAGGCCGGATTTTTATCTCTGGAAACACCATATATTTT. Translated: CASKGTGRIFISGNTIYF.

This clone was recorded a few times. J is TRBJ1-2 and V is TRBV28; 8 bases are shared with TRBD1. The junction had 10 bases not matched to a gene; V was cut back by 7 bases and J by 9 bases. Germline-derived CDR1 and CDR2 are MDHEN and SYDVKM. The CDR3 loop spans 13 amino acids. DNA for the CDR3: TGTGCCAGCACCCCAAACCAGGGGGCAAGCTACACCTTC. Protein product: CASTPNQGASYTF.

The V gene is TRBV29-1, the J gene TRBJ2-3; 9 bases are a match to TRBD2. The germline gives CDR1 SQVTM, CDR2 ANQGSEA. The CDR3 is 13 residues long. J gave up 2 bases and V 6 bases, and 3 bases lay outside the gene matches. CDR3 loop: CSVAGGPTDTQYF. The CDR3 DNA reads TGCAGCGTCGCGGGAGGGCCCACAGATACGCAGTATTTT.

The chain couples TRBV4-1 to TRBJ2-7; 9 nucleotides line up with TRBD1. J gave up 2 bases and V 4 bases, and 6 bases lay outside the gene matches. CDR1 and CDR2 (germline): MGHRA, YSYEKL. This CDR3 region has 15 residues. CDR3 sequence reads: CASSPRTGAPYEQYF. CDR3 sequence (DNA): TGCGCCAGCAGCCCGAGGACAGGGGCTCCCTACGAGCAGTACTTC.

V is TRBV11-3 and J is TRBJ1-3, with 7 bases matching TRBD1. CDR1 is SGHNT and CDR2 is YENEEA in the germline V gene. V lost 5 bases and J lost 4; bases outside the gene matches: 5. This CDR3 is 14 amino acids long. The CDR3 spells CASSKGTVGNTIYF. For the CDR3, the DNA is TGTGCCAGCAGCAAAGGGACAGTCGGAAACACCATATATTTT. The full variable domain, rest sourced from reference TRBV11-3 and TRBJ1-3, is EAGVVQSPRYKIIEKKQPVAFWCNPISGHNTLYWYLQNLGQGPELLIRYENEEAVDDSQLPKDRFSAERLKGVDSTLKIQPAELGDSAVYLCASSKGTVGNTIYFGEGSWLTVV.

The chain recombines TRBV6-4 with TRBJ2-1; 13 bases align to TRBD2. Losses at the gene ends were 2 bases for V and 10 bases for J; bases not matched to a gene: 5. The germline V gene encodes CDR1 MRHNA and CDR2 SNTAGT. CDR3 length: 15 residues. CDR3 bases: TGTGCCAGCAGTGACGGACTAGCGGGAGTTGGCGAGCAGTTCTTC. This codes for CASSDGLAGVGEQFF.

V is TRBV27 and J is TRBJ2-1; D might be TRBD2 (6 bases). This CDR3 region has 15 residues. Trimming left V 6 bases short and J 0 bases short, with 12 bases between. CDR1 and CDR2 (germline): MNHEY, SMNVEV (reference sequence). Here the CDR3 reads CASRLGRSSYNEQFF. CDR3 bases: TGTGCCAGCAGGTTGGGGAGGAGCTCCTACAATGAGCAGTTCTTC.

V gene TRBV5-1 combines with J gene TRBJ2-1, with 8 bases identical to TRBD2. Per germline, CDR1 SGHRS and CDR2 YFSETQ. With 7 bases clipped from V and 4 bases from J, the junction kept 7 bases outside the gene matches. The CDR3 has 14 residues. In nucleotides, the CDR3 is TGCGCCAGCTTTAGCGGGACGGGATACAATGAGCAGTTCTTC. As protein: CASFSGTGYNEQFF.

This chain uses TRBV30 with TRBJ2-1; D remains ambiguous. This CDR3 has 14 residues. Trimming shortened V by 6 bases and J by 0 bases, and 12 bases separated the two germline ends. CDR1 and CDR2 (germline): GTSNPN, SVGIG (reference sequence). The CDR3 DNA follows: TGTGCCTGCCTTGTTCCGCGCTCCTACAATGAGCAGTTCTTC. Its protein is CACLVPRSYNEQFF.

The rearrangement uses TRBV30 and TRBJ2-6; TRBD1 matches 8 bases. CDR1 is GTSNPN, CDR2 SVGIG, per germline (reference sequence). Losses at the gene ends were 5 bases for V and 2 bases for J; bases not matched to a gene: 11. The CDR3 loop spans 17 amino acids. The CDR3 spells CAWDPGTGVTGANVLTF. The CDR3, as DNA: TGTGCCTGGGACCCCGGGACAGGTGTCACTGGGGCCAACGTCCTGACTTTC.

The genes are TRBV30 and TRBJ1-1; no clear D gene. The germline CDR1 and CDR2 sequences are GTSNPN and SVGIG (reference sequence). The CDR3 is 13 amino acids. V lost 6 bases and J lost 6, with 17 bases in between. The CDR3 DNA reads TGTGCCTGCTTCTTCAGGAGGGTTGCTGAAGCTTTCTTT. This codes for CACFFRRVAEAFF. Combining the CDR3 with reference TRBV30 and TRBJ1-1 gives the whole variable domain SQTIHQWPATLVQPVGSPLSLECTVEGTSNPNLYWYRQAAGRGLQLLFYSVGIGQISSEVPQNLSASRPQDRQFILSSKKLLLSDSGFYLCACFFRRVAEAFFGQGTRLTVV.

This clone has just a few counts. This CDR3 is CASSVQGSGNTIYF. Written as DNA, the CDR3 is TGTGCCAGCAGTGTACAGGGCTCAGGAAACACCATATATTTT. The chain carries TRBV2 and TRBJ1-3; tentatively, D is TRBD1 (6 bases). V was cut by 4 bases and J by 4 bases, with 11 bases left in between. CDR1 and CDR2 (germline): SNHLY, FYNNEI. This CDR3 comprises 14 residues.

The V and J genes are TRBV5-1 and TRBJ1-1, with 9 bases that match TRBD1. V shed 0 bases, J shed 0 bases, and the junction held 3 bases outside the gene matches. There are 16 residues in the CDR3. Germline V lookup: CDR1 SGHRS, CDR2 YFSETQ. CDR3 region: CASSLEGQGVNTEAFF. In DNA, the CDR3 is TGCGCCAGCAGCTTGGAGGGACAGGGAGTGAACACTGAAGCTTTCTTT.

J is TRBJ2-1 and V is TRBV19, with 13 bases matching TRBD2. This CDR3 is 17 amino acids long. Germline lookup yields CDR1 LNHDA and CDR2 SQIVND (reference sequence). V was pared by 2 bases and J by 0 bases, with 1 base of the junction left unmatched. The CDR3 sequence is CASSIRTSGSSYNEQFF. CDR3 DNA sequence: TGTGCCAGTAGTATAAGGACTAGCGGGAGCTCCTACAATGAGCAGTTCTTC. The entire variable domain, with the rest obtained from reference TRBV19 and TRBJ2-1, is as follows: DGGITQSPKYLFRKEGQNVTLSCEQNLNHDAMYWYRQDPGQGLRLIYYSQIVNDFQKGDIAEGYSVSREKKESFPLTVTSAQKNPTAFYLCASSIRTSGSSYNEQFFGPGTRLTVL.

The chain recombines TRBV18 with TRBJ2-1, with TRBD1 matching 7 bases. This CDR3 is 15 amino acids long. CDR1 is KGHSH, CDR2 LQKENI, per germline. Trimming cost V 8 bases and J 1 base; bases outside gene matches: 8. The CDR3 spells CASRLDRASYNEQFF. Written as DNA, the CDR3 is TGTGCCAGCCGCCTTGACAGGGCTTCCTACAATGAGCAGTTCTTC.

The CDR3 protein is CAIRTGRTEAFF. The CDR3, as DNA: TGTGCCATCCGGACAGGGCGAACTGAAGCTTTCTTT. The chain has TRBV6-6 and TRBJ1-1; 8 bases map to TRBD1. The germline gives CDR1 MNHNY, CDR2 SVGAGI (reference sequence). The length of the CDR3 is 12 residues. V gave up 10 bases and J gave up 5 bases; unmatched junction bases: 6.